This T cell receptor beta chain was recovered during a study of shared clonotypes between healthy human individuals. Background on the study: Ranging from 18 to 49 in age, donors were two women and a few men. Study results and limitations: Shared across a few donors were around 4.7% of the naive CD4 clonotypes.

Sequencing was at deep level. Each sorted subset replicate got 200 ng genomic DNA, around 29,000 genomes. TCRdb's table, derived via immunoSEQ multiplex PCR, lists solely in-frame clones and lacks some. The sample consists of more than 1 million clones, 75% to 85% of them appearing once. This clone showed up just once. Its matching antigen is unknown. Germline V gene lookup returns CDR1 KGHSH and CDR2 LQKENI. Trimming shortened V by 4 bases and J by 0 bases, and 19 bases separated the two germline ends. CDR3 size: 18 residues. The sample was memory CD4+ T cells from PBMCs. As to subset: CD45RA-negative fraction. The J gene is TRBJ2-1, the V gene TRBV18, with D perhaps matching TRBD1 (6 bases). The sequence derives from a man aged 18 to 29 in good health. Some clones in this sample may be carry-over from other donors' samples. The CDR3 bases are TGTGCCAGCTCACGAACCACACTGAGGGGGAGCTCCTACAATGAGCAGTTCTTC. Encoded protein: CASSRTTLRGSSYNEQFF.